This T cell receptor (beta chain) was observed in a study of T cells after yellow fever vaccination. Study results and limitations: The bulk population could contribute abundant contaminating clonotypes to FACS-sorted repertoires. Researchers report a weaker secondary response that nonetheless peaked faster, day 5 versus 15. In post-booster samples, most primary-vaccination clones reappeared (about 95% CD4, 75% to 90% CD8). CD4 and CD8 compartments shared a small share of clonotypes.

TCRdb reanalysed the 5' RACE reads using MiXCR and keeps one entry per CDR3 protein. The sample holds around 320,000 distinct CDR3 sequences, 8.7% seen once. From germline, CDR1 is DFQATT and CDR2 SNEGSKA (reference sequence). Trimming removed 5 bases from V and 4 bases from J, with 11 bases in between. The CDR3 length is 12 residues. The sample holds a few counts of this clonotype. The target antigen is unknown. This TCR came from a man younger than 30 who received the YFV17D yellow fever vaccine. The starting material was CD4+ T cells sorted from PBMCs, obtained 5 days after the yellow fever booster vaccination. The gene calls are TRBV20-1 and TRBJ1-1; a possible D gene is TRBD1 (5 bases). The CDR3 protein is CSAPGGGTEAFF. In DNA, the CDR3 is TGCAGTGCTCCCGGGGGGGGCACTGAAGCTTTCTTT.